This T cell receptor (beta chain) emerged from a study of identical twins. Study-wide points: Abundant cord blood beta clonotypes carried fewer insertions; memory repertoires showed none. Analyses of zero insertions could be partly confounded by invariant MAIT and iNKT cells.

With no exceptions, donors were healthy Caucasians. TCRdb redid the calling of the 5' RACE reads with MiXCR, one entry per CDR3 protein. Of 500,000 to 650,000 distinct CDR3 sequences in the sample, about 7.6% were seen once. A note on this clonotype: The antigen is unknown.

These same data were also listed under a study on yellow fever vaccine responses in identical twins.

The sequence derives from a woman in her late teens or twenties in good health. The source material was PBMCs.

CDR3 bases: TGTGCCAGCAGCCTAGAGACAGGGGTCTACAATGAGCAGTTCTTC. This encodes CASSLETGVYNEQFF. This chain links TRBV12-3 or TRBV12-4 with TRBJ2-1; 8 bases map to TRBD1. The V segment lost 6 bases and the J segment 3 bases; nucleotides outside the gene matches: 7. The CDR3 totals 15 residues.